The clone carrying this TCR beta chain occurred once. Produced via immunoSEQ multiplex PCR; TCRdb's table is partial and in-frame only. The data show 95,000 or so clones, around 92% seen once. This entry comes from a study of OX40 agonist ivuxolimab in advanced cancers. V shed 1 base and J shed 3 bases, with 4 bases lying between them. The germline V gene encodes CDR1 SGHTA and CDR2 FQGNSA. The CDR3 spans 13 residues. The starting material was CD4+ or CD8+ T cells sorted from blood, obtained in a trial of the OX40 agonist ivuxolimab. The receptor comes from an adult with an advanced solid tumor such as melanoma, head and neck, liver or kidney cancer. The chain carries TRBV7-2 and TRBJ1-5; D not resolved. CDR3 bases: TGTGCCAGCAGCTTAGTTGTCAATCAGCCCCAGCATTTT. It translates to CASSLVVNQPQHF.